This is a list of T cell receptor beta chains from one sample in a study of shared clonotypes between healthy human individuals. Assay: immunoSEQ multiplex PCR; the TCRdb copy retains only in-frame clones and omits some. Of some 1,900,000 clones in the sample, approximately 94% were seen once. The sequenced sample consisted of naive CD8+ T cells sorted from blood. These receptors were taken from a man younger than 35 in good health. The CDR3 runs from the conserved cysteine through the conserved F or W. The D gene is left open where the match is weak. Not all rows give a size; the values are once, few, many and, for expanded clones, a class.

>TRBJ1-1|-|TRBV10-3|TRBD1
TGTGCCATCAGTGGGGGGACAGGTGACACTGAAGCTTTCTTT
CAISGGTGDTEAFF
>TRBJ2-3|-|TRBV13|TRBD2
TGTGCCAGCGGCGCTAGCGGGAGGCCAGATACGCAGTATTTT
CASGASGRPDTQYF
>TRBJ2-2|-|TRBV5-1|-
TGCGCCAGCAGCGAAAGGACTGGTTTGGACACCGGGGAGCTGTTTTTT
CASSERTGLDTGELFF
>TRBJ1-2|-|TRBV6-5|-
TGTGCCAGCAGTCGGGTACTGGGGGATGGCTACACCTTC
CASSRVLGDGYTF
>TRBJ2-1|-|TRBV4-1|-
TGCGCCAGCAGCCAAGATGCGGGAGAGGGGGTTGAGCAGTTCTTC
CASSQDAGEGVEQFF
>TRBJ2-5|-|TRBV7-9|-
TGTGCCAGCAGCCCACCCTGGGTAGAGACCCAGTACTTC
CASSPPWVETQYF
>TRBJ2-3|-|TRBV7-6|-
TGTGCCAGCAGCCTGACCGAAGGCAGCACAGATACGCAGTATTTT
CASSLTEGSTDTQYF
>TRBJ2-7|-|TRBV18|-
TGTGCCAGCTCACTTTACAGCGGATTTCGCTACGAGCAGTACTTC
CASSLYSGFRYEQYF
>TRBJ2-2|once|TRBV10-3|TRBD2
TGTGCCATCAGTCCCACCCATGGCGGGAGGGACACCGGGGAGCTGTTTTTT
CAISPTHGGRDTGELFF
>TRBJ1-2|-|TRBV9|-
TGTGCCAGCAGCGTTACGGAGGGCCAGCTCGAGGGCTACACCTTC
CASSVTEGQLEGYTF
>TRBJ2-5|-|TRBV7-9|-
TGTGCCAGCAGCTCCCTCGGGGAGACCCAGTACTTC
CASSSLGETQYF
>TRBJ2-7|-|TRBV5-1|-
TGCGCCAGCAGCCTGGGGGGCAGTTCCTACGAGCAGTACTTC
CASSLGGSSYEQYF
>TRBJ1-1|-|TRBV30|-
TGTGCCTGGAGTAAGGGGACCGCGAACACTGAAGCTTTCTTT
CAWSKGTANTEAFF
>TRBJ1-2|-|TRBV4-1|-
TGCGCCAGCAGCCAAGCCGGTAGGGGGAACTATGGCTACACCTTC
CASSQAGRGNYGYTF
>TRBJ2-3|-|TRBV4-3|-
TGCGCCAGCAGCCCTATCGCAGGCACAGATACGCAGTATTTT
CASSPIAGTDTQYF
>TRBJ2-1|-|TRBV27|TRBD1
TGTGCCAGCAGAAACAGGGGCGTTAAGGACAATGAGCAGTTCTTC
CASRNRGVKDNEQFF
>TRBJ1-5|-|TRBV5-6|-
TGTGCCAGCAGCGGCGGGACCCTTAGCAATCAGCCCCAGCATTTT
CASSGGTLSNQPQHF
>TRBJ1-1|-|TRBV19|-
TGTGCCAGTAGTGCCTTATGGGCGACGGACACTGAAGCTTTCTTT
CASSALWATDTEAFF
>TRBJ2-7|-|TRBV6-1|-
TGTGCCAGCAGTGCAATTTGGGACGGATCCTACGAGCAGTACTTC
CASSAIWDGSYEQYF
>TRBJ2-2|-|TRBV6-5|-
TGTGCCAGCAGTTACCAGGGATTGAACACCGGGGAGCTGTTTTTT
CASSYQGLNTGELFF
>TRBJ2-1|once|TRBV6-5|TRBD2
TGTGCCAGTTGGGCGACTAGCGGGGGCTTTGAGCAGTTCTTC
CASWATSGGFEQFF
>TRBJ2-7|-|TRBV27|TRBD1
TGTGCCAGCAGACATACCGGGACAGGGATCTACGAGCAGTACTTC
CASRHTGTGIYEQYF